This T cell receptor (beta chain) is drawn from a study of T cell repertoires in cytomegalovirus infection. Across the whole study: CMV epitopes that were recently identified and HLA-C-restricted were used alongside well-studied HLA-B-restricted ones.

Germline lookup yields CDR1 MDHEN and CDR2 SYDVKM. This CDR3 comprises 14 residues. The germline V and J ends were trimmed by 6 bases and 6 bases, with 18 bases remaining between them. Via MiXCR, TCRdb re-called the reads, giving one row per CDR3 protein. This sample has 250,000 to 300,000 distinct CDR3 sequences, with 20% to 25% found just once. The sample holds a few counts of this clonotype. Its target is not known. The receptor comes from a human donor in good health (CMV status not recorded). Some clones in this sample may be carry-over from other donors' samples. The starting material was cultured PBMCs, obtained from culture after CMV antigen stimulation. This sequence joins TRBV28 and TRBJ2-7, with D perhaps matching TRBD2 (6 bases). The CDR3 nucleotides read TGTGCCAGCAGGTCCGGGACTGTGACCTCCGAGCAGTACTTC. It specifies CASRSGTVTSEQYF.